These 17 T cell receptor beta chains originate from one sample sequenced in a study of CD8+CD57+ T cells in acquired aplastic anemia (dated by TCRdb to the late 2010s). The sequencer listed for this sample is Illumina HiSeq 2000. Genomic DNA was used as template for profiling of TCR beta VDJ combinations and CDR3 sequences. Starting from the raw public reads, TCRdb applied fastp trimming at Q25, assembled clones with MiXCR and retained in-frame beta chains. Every distinct CDR3 protein forms one entry, paired with its most common genes and DNA. Recorded for this sample are 150,000 to 200,000 distinct CDR3 sequences; 55% to 70% of them occurred a single time. Of the sample, about 48% falls within the top ten clones. Material: sorted CD4+, CD8+, or CD8+CD57+ T cells (not recorded which) from PBMCs. The receptors derive from a human donor in good health.

This clonotype occurred once. The chain links TRBV24-1 to TRBJ2-1; TRBD2 might be the D (6 bases). This CDR3 has 16 residues. Trimming cost V 4 bases and J 2 bases, with 14 bases left between them. Looked up from germline, CDR1 is KGHDR and CDR2 is SFDVKD. CDR3 in DNA: TGTGCCACCAGTGACAGGGACTTTGTGACCTACAATGAGCAGTTCTTC. It codes for CATSDRDFVTYNEQFF.

This rearrangement joins TRBV2 to TRBJ2-1, with 11 bases matching TRBD1. V shed 9 bases and J 10 bases; nucleotides not matched to a gene: 5. Germline lookup yields CDR1 SNHLY and CDR2 FYNNEI. The CDR3 is 12 residues long. DNA for the CDR3: TGTGCCAGTCAGGACAGGGGGCAGGAGCAGTTCTTC. This encodes CASQDRGQEQFF.

The chain carries TRBV20-1 and TRBJ2-7; a possible D gene is TRBD1 (6 bases). Trimming left V 0 bases short and J 5 bases short, with 11 bases between. The CDR3 runs to 13 residues. The V gene's germline CDR1 is DFQATT and CDR2 SNEGSKA (reference sequence). This chain's CDR3 is CSARDPGVHEQYF. For the CDR3, the DNA is TGCAGTGCTAGAGACCCAGGGGTCCACGAGCAGTACTTC.

This sequence joins TRBV2 and TRBJ2-1, with 7 bases matching TRBD2. Germline-derived CDR1 and CDR2 are SNHLY and FYNNEI. Trimming removed 10 bases from V and 15 bases from J; junction bases left unmatched: 15. CDR3 length equals 12 residues. DNA for the CDR3: TGTGCCACGCACATAGAAGGGAGGGGTCCGTTCTTC. Protein product: CATHIEGRGPFF.

The chain employs TRBV24-1 and TRBJ2-1, with unresolved D. Trimming left V 4 bases short and J 9 bases short, with 9 bases between. This CDR3 has 12 residues. CDR1 KGHDR and CDR2 SFDVKD come from the germline V gene. The CDR3 sequence is CATSDRAGEQFF. The DNA of the CDR3 is TGTGCCACCAGTGACCGGGCAGGTGAGCAGTTCTTC.

With respect to this clonotype: At one end, the junction sequence differs from germline, possibly due to a read error. V and J are TRBV2 and TRBJ2-1; TRBD2 matches at 8 bases. The CDR3 has 16 residues. Germline V lookup: CDR1 SNHLY, CDR2 FYNNEI. In DNA form, the CDR3 reads TGTGCCAGCAGTGATCAGTCTAGCGGGCCCTACAACGAGCAGTTCTTC. Its protein is CASSDQSSGPYNEQFF.

This rearrangement joins TRBV20-1 to TRBJ1-6, with D unclear. Germline CDR1 reads DFQATT; CDR2 reads SNEGSKA (reference sequence). The CDR3 is 13 residues long. Between the trimmed V and J ends, which lost 1 base and 8 bases, there was a span of 9 bases. CDR3 sequence (DNA): TGCAGTGCTAGAGGACTTCGTGATTCACCCCTCCACTTT. Its translation is CSARGLRDSPLHF.

This chain uses TRBV5-1 with TRBJ2-3; 7 positions match TRBD1. There are 16 residues in the CDR3. CDR1 and CDR2 from the germline V gene are SGHRS and YFSETQ. V shed 0 bases and J 0 bases; nucleotides not matched to a gene: 4. CDR3 amino acids: CASSLGGQSSTDTQYF. CDR3 nucleotide sequence: TGCGCCAGCAGCTTGGGGGGACAGTCTAGCACAGATACGCAGTATTTT.

The chain couples TRBV19 to TRBJ1-4; 7 positions agree with TRBD1. Germline V CDR1 and CDR2: LNHDA, SQIVND (reference sequence). The CDR3 extends over 15 amino acids. The junction had 7 bases not matched to a gene; V was cut back by 5 bases and J by 4 bases. Written as DNA, the CDR3 is TGTGCCAGTAGTGTAACAGGGGAGATTAATGAAAAACTGTTTTTT. This gives the protein CASSVTGEINEKLFF.

V gene TRBV19 combines with J gene TRBJ1-5; D may be TRBD1 (6 bases). With 4 bases removed from V and 6 bases from J, the gap between germline ends came to 16 bases. Germline V lookup: CDR1 LNHDA, CDR2 SQIVND (reference sequence). The CDR3 runs to 15 residues. The CDR3 region has the DNA TGTGCCAGTAGTACCCCACGACAGGAACCTCAGCCCCAGCATTTT. This gives the protein CASSTPRQEPQPQHF.

This clonotype was detected a few times. The V gene is TRBV7-9, the J gene TRBJ2-2, with 9 nucleotides matching TRBD1. CDR3 length: 15 residues. The V and J ends lost 9 bases and 6 bases, in that order; junction bases with no gene match: 11. Germline lookup yields CDR1 SEHNR and CDR2 FQNEAQ (reference sequence). As DNA, the CDR3 is TGTGCCAGTAGCAAGGCACAGGGGGCCTCCGGGGAGCTGTTTTTT. Protein product: CASSKAQGASGELFF. Full variable domain (remainder filled in from reference TRBV7-9 and TRBJ2-2): DTGVSQNPRHKITKRGQNVTFRCDPISEHNRLYWYRQTLGQGPEFLTYFQNEAQLEKSRLLSDRFSAERPKGSFSTLEIQRTEQGDSAMYLCASSKAQGASGELFFGEGSRLTVL.

In its sample, this clonotype was seen many times. The V call is TRBV2, the J call TRBJ2-7; D is ambiguous. Germline lookup yields CDR1 SNHLY and CDR2 FYNNEI. Trimming took 5 bases from V and 0 from J, leaving 11 bases between them. There are 14 residues in the CDR3. In nucleotides, the CDR3 is TGTGCCAGCAGTTATGGCCTAGACTCCTACGAGCAGTACTTC. Encoded protein: CASSYGLDSYEQYF.

This sequence joins TRBV25-1 and TRBJ2-1, with 14 positions matching TRBD2. The CDR3 spans 16 residues. CDR1 is MGHDK and CDR2 is SYGVNS in the germline V gene. V lost 4 bases, J lost 10 bases, and 9 bases stayed unmatched. For the CDR3, the DNA is TGTGCCAGCAGTGCGAGACTAGCGGGAGGGTTATGGGAGCAGTTCTTC. Protein: CASSARLAGGLWEQFF.

The chain carries TRBV7-9 and TRBJ2-1, with D unresolved. Germline assignment: CDR1 SEHNR and CDR2 FQNEAQ (reference sequence). The CDR3 loop spans 13 amino acids. V lost 5 bases and J 10 bases, leaving 15 bases between the germline ends. In DNA, the CDR3 is TGTGCCAGCAGCCCGGTCTTGACTGGGGAGCAGTTCTTC. This translates into CASSPVLTGEQFF.

The CDR3 bases are TGTGCCAGCAGCTCTCTCGGACTAGCGGGTGGCTACACCTTC. Translation gives CASSSLGLAGGYTF. The rearrangement uses TRBV12-3 or TRBV12-4 and TRBJ1-2; D gene unclear. This CDR3 has 14 amino acids. The V gene lost 6 bases and the J gene lost 7 bases, with 18 bases spanning the gap.

This clonotype showed up many times. The J gene is TRBJ2-7, the V gene TRBV12-3 or TRBV12-4, with D perhaps TRBD1 (7 bases). V lost 3 bases and J lost 2, with 11 bases in between. CDR3 length equals 14 residues. Here the CDR3 reads CASSLGGQTYEQYF. The CDR3 DNA follows: TGTGCCAGCAGTTTGGGGGGACAGACCTACGAGCAGTACTTC.

The genes are TRBV20-1 and TRBJ2-3, with 11 bases aligning to TRBD2. This CDR3 contains 15 residues. With 4 bases clipped from V and 1 base from J, the junction kept 4 bases outside the gene matches. CDR1 and CDR2 (germline): DFQATT, SNEGSKA (reference sequence). The CDR3 is CSAIATSGGTDTQYF. For the CDR3, the DNA is TGCAGTGCTATAGCGACTAGCGGGGGCACAGATACGCAGTATTTT.